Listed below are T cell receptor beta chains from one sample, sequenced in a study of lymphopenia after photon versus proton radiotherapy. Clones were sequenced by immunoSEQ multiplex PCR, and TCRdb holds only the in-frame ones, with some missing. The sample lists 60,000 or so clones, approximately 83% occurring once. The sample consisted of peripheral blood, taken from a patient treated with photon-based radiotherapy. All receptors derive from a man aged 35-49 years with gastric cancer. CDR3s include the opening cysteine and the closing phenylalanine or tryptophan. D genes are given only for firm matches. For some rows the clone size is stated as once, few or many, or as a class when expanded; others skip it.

cdr3_nt: TGCGCCAGCAGCTTGGGACAGGGAATCACCGGGGAGCTGTTTTTT
cdr3_aa: CASSLGQGITGELFF
v_call: TRBV5-1
clone_size: .
j_call: TRBJ2-2
d_call: TRBD1

cdr3_nt: TGTGCCAGCAGCGGAAAGGGAGAGGGCTACACCTTC
cdr3_aa: CASSGKGEGYTF
v_call: TRBV7-9
clone_size: .
j_call: TRBJ1-2
d_call: .

cdr3_nt: TGTGCCAGTAGTATAGAGGCTGGGACACCCTCCTACGAGCAGTACTTC
cdr3_aa: CASSIEAGTPSYEQYF
v_call: TRBV19
clone_size: .
j_call: TRBJ2-7
d_call: .

cdr3_nt: TGTGCCAGTAGTGGGACCCAAGTTACAGATACGCAGTATTTT
cdr3_aa: CASSGTQVTDTQYF
v_call: TRBV19
clone_size: .
j_call: TRBJ2-3
d_call: .

cdr3_nt: TGTGCCAGCAGCTTGGAGCGGGGATGGGACTATGGCTACACCTTC
cdr3_aa: CASSLERGWDYGYTF
v_call: TRBV5-6
clone_size: .
j_call: TRBJ1-2
d_call: .

cdr3_nt: TGTGCCAGTAGTATCCCGGCCAGAGGCAATCAGCCCCAGCATTTT
cdr3_aa: CASSIPARGNQPQHF
v_call: TRBV19
clone_size: .
j_call: TRBJ1-5
d_call: .

cdr3_nt: TGTGTCAGAAGCCCCGATGACGCGGCTTTCTTT
cdr3_aa: CVRSPDDAAFF
v_call: TRBV7-5
clone_size: .
j_call: TRBJ1-1
d_call: .

cdr3_nt: TGTGCCAGCAGTGAAGAAGCGGCAGACACCGGGGAGCTGTTTTTT
cdr3_aa: CASSEEAADTGELFF
v_call: TRBV2
clone_size: .
j_call: TRBJ2-2
d_call: .

cdr3_nt: TGTGCCAGTAGTAGAGGACTAGCGGGGGGGCAAGATACGCAGTATTTT
cdr3_aa: CASSRGLAGGQDTQYF
v_call: TRBV19
clone_size: once
j_call: TRBJ2-3
d_call: TRBD2

cdr3_nt: TGTGCCAGCAGTCTGACAGTCAATCAGCCCCAGCATTTT
cdr3_aa: CASSLTVNQPQHF
v_call: TRBV28
clone_size: few
j_call: TRBJ1-5
d_call: .

cdr3_nt: TGTGCTAGTGGTCCTCAAGGGCTGACCCAAGAGACCCAGTACTTC
cdr3_aa: CASGPQGLTQETQYF
v_call: TRBV12-5
clone_size: .
j_call: TRBJ2-5
d_call: .

cdr3_nt: TGTGCCTGGAGTCCCCACACCGGGGGGTGGAATGAGCAGTTCTTC
cdr3_aa: CAWSPHTGGWNEQFF
v_call: TRBV30
clone_size: .
j_call: TRBJ2-1
d_call: TRBD2

cdr3_nt: TGTGCCTGGAGTTCCCTGGACAACACCGGGGAGCTGTTTTTT
cdr3_aa: CAWSSLDNTGELFF
v_call: TRBV30
clone_size: .
j_call: TRBJ2-2
d_call: .

cdr3_nt: TGTGCCAGCAGCGTACAGGCAGGGGCTGAAGCTTTCTTT
cdr3_aa: CASSVQAGAEAFF
v_call: TRBV9
clone_size: .
j_call: TRBJ1-1
d_call: .

cdr3_nt: .
cdr3_aa: CASPHRPFGQGTYEQYF
v_call: TRBV21-1
clone_size: .
j_call: TRBJ2-7
d_call: .

cdr3_nt: TGTGCCAGCTCACCACGGGTTTTGGCTAGCGGGGGAGCCACTAGCACAGATACGCAGTATTTT
cdr3_aa: CASSPRVLASGGATSTDTQYF
v_call: TRBV18
clone_size: .
j_call: TRBJ2-3
d_call: TRBD2

cdr3_nt: TGTGCCAGCAGCCCCGCCGGGGCTAGTGGCTACACCTTC
cdr3_aa: CASSPAGASGYTF
v_call: TRBV7-8
clone_size: few
j_call: TRBJ1-2
d_call: .

cdr3_nt: TGTGCCAGCCTTGACGCAGGGGGAGGTGGCTACACCTTC
cdr3_aa: CASLDAGGGGYTF
v_call: TRBV6-5
clone_size: .
j_call: TRBJ1-2
d_call: TRBD1

cdr3_nt: TGTGCCAGCAGTATCTCCGGGACAGTGAACACCGGGGAGCTGTTTTTT
cdr3_aa: CASSISGTVNTGELFF
v_call: TRBV6-6
clone_size: .
j_call: TRBJ2-2
d_call: TRBD1

cdr3_nt: TGTGCCATCAGTGATCCTAGCAAAAGCACAGATACGCAGTATTTT
cdr3_aa: CAISDPSKSTDTQYF
v_call: TRBV10-3
clone_size: .
j_call: TRBJ2-3
d_call: .

cdr3_nt: TGTGCCAGCAGTCTACAGGTCCCAGATACGCAGTATTTT
cdr3_aa: CASSLQVPDTQYF
v_call: TRBV6-1
clone_size: .
j_call: TRBJ2-3
d_call: .

cdr3_nt: TGTGCCAGCAGCTTGAGGAACACCGGGGAGCTGTTTTTT
cdr3_aa: CASSLRNTGELFF
v_call: TRBV11-2
clone_size: .
j_call: TRBJ2-2
d_call: .

cdr3_nt: TGTGCCAGCAGTGGGGGGGGCGGCAATCAGCCCCAGCATTTT
cdr3_aa: CASSGGGGNQPQHF
v_call: TRBV9
clone_size: .
j_call: TRBJ1-5
d_call: .

cdr3_nt: TGTGCCAGTAAGGAAAGGCCGGCTAATGAAAAACTGTTTTTT
cdr3_aa: CASKERPANEKLFF
v_call: TRBV19
clone_size: .
j_call: TRBJ1-4
d_call: .

cdr3_nt: TGTGCCAGCAGGTTGGACAAAACCGGGGAGCTGTTTTTT
cdr3_aa: CASRLDKTGELFF
v_call: TRBV9
clone_size: few
j_call: TRBJ2-2
d_call: .

cdr3_nt: TGCGCCAGCAGCTTGGAATTGGGCGGGGGGGCGTCTGAGACCCAGTACTTC
cdr3_aa: CASSLELGGGASETQYF
v_call: TRBV5-1
clone_size: .
j_call: TRBJ2-5
d_call: TRBD2

cdr3_nt: TGTGCCAGCAGCGTAGGGGGGACGCCCTATGGCTACACCTTC
cdr3_aa: CASSVGGTPYGYTF
v_call: TRBV9
clone_size: .
j_call: TRBJ1-2
d_call: .

cdr3_nt: TGTGCCAGCAGTGAGTTCGGGCAGGGGCCCACAGATACGCAGTATTTT
cdr3_aa: CASSEFGQGPTDTQYF
v_call: TRBV2
clone_size: .
j_call: TRBJ2-3
d_call: .